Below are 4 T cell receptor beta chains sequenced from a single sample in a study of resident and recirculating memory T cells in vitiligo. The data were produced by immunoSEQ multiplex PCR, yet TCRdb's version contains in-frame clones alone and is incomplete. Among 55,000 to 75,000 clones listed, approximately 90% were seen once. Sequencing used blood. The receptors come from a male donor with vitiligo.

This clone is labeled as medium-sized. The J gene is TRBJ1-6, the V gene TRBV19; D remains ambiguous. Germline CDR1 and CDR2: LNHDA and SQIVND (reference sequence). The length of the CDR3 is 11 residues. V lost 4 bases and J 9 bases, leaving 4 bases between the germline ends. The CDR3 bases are TGTGCCAGTAGTACAGGTTCACCCCTCCACTTT. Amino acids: CASSTGSPLHF.

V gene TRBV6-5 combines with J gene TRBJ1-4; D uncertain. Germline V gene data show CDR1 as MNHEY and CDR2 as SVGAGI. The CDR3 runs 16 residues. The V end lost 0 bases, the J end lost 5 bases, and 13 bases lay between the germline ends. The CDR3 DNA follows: TGTGCCAGCAGTTACTCCGGGGTCAGCACCAATGAAAAACTGTTTTTT. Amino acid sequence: CASSYSGVSTNEKLFF.

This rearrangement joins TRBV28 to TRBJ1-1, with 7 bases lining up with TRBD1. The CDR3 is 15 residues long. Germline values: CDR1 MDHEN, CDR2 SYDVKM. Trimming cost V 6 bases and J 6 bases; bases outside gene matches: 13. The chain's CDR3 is CASRKTGVVGAEAFF. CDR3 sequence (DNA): TGTGCCAGCAGAAAAACAGGGGTGGTCGGGGCTGAAGCTTTCTTT. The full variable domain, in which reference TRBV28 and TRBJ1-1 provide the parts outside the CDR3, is DVKVTQSSRYLVKRTGEKVFLECVQDMDHENMFWYRQDPGLGLRLIYFSYDVKMKEKGDIPEGYSVSREKKERFSLILESASTNQTSMYLCASRKTGVVGAEAFFGQGTRLTVV.

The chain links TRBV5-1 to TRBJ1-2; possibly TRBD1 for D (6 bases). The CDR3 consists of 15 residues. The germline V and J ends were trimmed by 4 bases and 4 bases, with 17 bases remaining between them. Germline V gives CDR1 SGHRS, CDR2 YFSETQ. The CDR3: CASSPNRDTSYGYTF. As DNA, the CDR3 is TGCGCCAGCAGCCCTAATAGGGACACCAGCTATGGCTACACCTTC.